This T cell receptor beta chain derives from a study of patients and donors after allogeneic stem cell transplantation. Unmatched junction bases numbered 8, after V lost 7 bases and J lost 4 bases. Germline CDR1 reads SGHRS; CDR2 reads YFSETQ. The CDR3 contains 15 residues. In TCRdb, the RT-PCR reads were re-called with MiXCR into one record per CDR3 protein. This table has more than 150,000 distinct CDR3 sequences, nearly 25% appearing once. The chain is built from TRBV5-1 and TRBJ2-3, with TRBD1 matching over 11 bases. The sequence derives from a human donor who was either an allogeneic HSCT recipient or a stem cell or donor lymphocyte infusion donor (not recorded which). It is not recorded whose cells these are; they may come from a transplant donor. Sequencing used blood, either unsorted or a sorted T cell fraction (not recorded which). CDR3 bases: TGCGCCAGCGCATCGGGACAGGGGGTCTCAGATACGCAGTATTTT. Protein product: CASASGQGVSDTQYF.